This entry describes one T cell receptor beta chain. The antigen remains unidentified. Equal genomic DNA amounts from CVID and control samples were sequenced. TCRdb keeps only in-frame clones here, not all; method: immunoSEQ multiplex PCR. This repertoire holds 15,000 to 25,000 clones, and none appear only once. These data belong to a study of T cell clonality in common variable immunodeficiency. General study findings and limits: Reportedly, TCR beta sequences from common variable immunodeficiency showed fewer deletions and N-nucleotide insertions. Repertoire-complication correlations in CVID were limited by patient heterogeneity. TCRbeta clonality was increased in CVID versus healthy controls.

Sequencing was carried out using peripheral blood mononuclear cells. The source is a human donor with common variable immunodeficiency.

The sequenced part of the CDR3 DNA is TGTGCCAGTAGTCCCAGGACTACCGTCACAGATACG. It specifies CASSPRTTVTDT. The complete CDR3 sequence is CASSPRTTVTDTQYF. The chain uses TRBV19 and TRBJ2-3; weak D call: TRBD2 (6 bases). The DNA ends 3 residues before the CDR3 does, and the rest of the CDR3 is filled in from the germline J gene. This CDR3 is built from 15 residues. CDR1 and CDR2 from the germline V gene are LNHDA and SQIVND (reference sequence). V lost 5 bases and J lost 2, with 14 bases in between.